One sample yielded the 26 T cell receptor beta chains listed below, sequenced in a study of T cells in Graves' hyperthyroidism and ophthalmopathy. TCR beta CDR3 regions were amplified from RNA. The HTBI primer set served for first-round RT-PCR of the TCR CDR3. Using its own MiXCR run on the multiplex PCR reads, TCRdb lists one record per CDR3 protein. Altogether 300,000 to 400,000 distinct CDR3 sequences are present, 15% to 20% being singletons, with the ten largest covering about 53%. Sequencing was carried out using blood. These receptors all stem from a woman aged 45-65 years with Graves' hyperthyroidism.

The chain recombines TRBV3-1 with TRBJ2-5; 10 bases are a match to TRBD2. J was trimmed by 5 bases and V by 5 bases; bases with no gene match: 11. This CDR3 is 16 amino acids long. Germline-derived CDR1 and CDR2 are LGHDT and YNNKEL (reference sequence). The chain's CDR3 is CASSTGTSDLQETQYF. CDR3 nucleotide sequence: TGTGCCAGCAGCACCGGGACTAGCGATTTACAGGAGACCCAGTACTTC.

CDR3 DNA sequence: TGTGCCAGCAGTTATCGGACAGGGGGTGACGGCTACACCTTC. It specifies CASSYRTGGDGYTF. J is TRBJ1-2 and V is TRBV6-2 or TRBV6-3; 10 positions agree with TRBD1. The junction had 6 bases not matched to a gene; V was cut back by 3 bases and J by 8 bases. Per germline, CDR1 MNHEY and CDR2 SVGEGT. There are 14 residues in the CDR3.

This chain links TRBV9 with TRBJ2-3; D is perhaps TRBD2 (6 bases). Trimming stripped 7 bases from V and 3 bases from J, with 15 bases between. Germline V CDR1 and CDR2: SGDLS, YYNGEE. The CDR3 runs 14 residues. In DNA, the CDR3 is TGTGCCAGCGCGGGAACAGCTATAACAGATACGCAGTATTTT. This sequence encodes CASAGTAITDTQYF. Full variable domain (outside the CDR3, taken from reference TRBV9 and TRBJ2-3): DSGVTQTPKHLITATGQRVTLRCSPRSGDLSVYWYQQSLDQGLQFLIQYYNGEERAKGNILERFSAQQFPDLHSELNLSSLELGDSALYFCASAGTAITDTQYFGPGTRLTVL.

V usage is TRBV3-1 and J usage is TRBJ2-4; D is unresolved. This CDR3 has 15 residues. Trimming cost V 4 bases and J 10 bases, with 20 bases left between them. Per germline, CDR1 LGHDT and CDR2 YNNKEL (reference sequence). Here the CDR3 reads CASSRDPAAQMIQYF. DNA of the CDR3: TGTGCCAGCAGCCGGGATCCGGCGGCGCAGATGATTCAGTACTTC.

This clonotype was counted between two and nine times. One base away lies a much larger clone, so this may be a sequencing read error. J is TRBJ2-5 and V is TRBV6-1; TRBD2 agrees at 8 bases. Germline CDR1 and CDR2: MNHNS and SASEGT. V dropped 8 bases and J dropped 1; count of bases not matched to a gene: 12. The CDR3 has 16 amino acids. Written as DNA, the CDR3 is TGTGCCAGCCAGATCATGGTAGCGGGGTTCCAAGAGACCCAGTACTTC. Protein product: CASQIMVAGFQETQYF.

This CDR3 is CASSFAGGTNEKLFF. The CDR3 nucleotides are TGTGCCAGCAGTTTCGCGGGGGGAACTAATGAAAAACTGTTTTTT. The chain employs TRBV28 and TRBJ1-4, with D possibly being TRBD1 (5 bases). CDR1 is MDHEN, CDR2 SYDVKM, per germline. Trimming pared 3 bases from V and 1 base from J, leaving 9 bases between. The CDR3 spans 15 residues.

This clonotype was recorded at least ten times. The gene calls are TRBV6-5 and TRBJ1-2, with a weak D call TRBD1 (5 bases). Trimming cost V 8 bases and J 5 bases, with 15 bases left between them. The germline gives CDR1 MNHEY, CDR2 SVGAGI. The CDR3 is 13 residues long. CDR3 in amino acids: CASGQGRRYGYTF. The CDR3 region has the DNA TGTGCCAGCGGGCAGGGCCGTCGGTATGGCTACACCTTC.

V usage is TRBV12-3 or TRBV12-4 and J usage is TRBJ2-2; D perhaps matches TRBD2 (5 bases). V dropped 8 bases and J dropped 5 bases, with 12 bases sitting between them. This CDR3 contains 13 residues. Here the CDR3 reads CASAWEITGELFF. CDR3 DNA sequence: TGTGCCAGCGCCTGGGAGATTACCGGGGAGCTGTTTTTT.

This clonotype was seen just once. This chain joins TRBV14 and TRBJ2-1; D unresolved. The CDR3 runs to 15 residues. The V gene's germline CDR1 is SGHDN and CDR2 FVKESK. The germline V and J ends were trimmed by 0 bases and 2 bases, with 8 bases remaining between them. The CDR3 reads CASSQEAFPYNEQFF. CDR3 bases: TGTGCCAGCAGCCAAGAGGCATTTCCCTACAATGAGCAGTTCTTC.

J is TRBJ2-3 and V is TRBV10-2; TRBD2 agrees at 7 bases. The CDR3 loop spans 15 amino acids. CDR1 WSHSY and CDR2 SAAADI come from the germline V gene. The J segment lost 1 base and the V segment lost 5 bases, leaving 6 bases of the junction unmatched. CDR3 DNA sequence: TGCGCCAGCAGTTGGGCTAGCGGACGCACAGATACGCAGTATTTT. This codes for CASSWASGRTDTQYF.

As regards this clonotype: The junction differs from germline at one of its ends, possibly a read error. The V call is TRBV4-1, the J call TRBJ2-7; weak D call: TRBD2 (6 bases). This CDR3 spans 16 amino acids. Germline values: CDR1 MGHRA, CDR2 YSYEKL. The CDR3 DNA sequence: TGCGCCAGCAGTCAAGGGAAGGGGATCTTGGGGGGCGAGCAGTACTTC. Its translation is CASSQGKGILGGEQYF.

V gene TRBV20-1 combines with J gene TRBJ2-5, with TRBD1 identical over 7 bases. Germline trimming cut 4 bases from V and 1 base from J; bases unmatched to any gene: 9. In germline, CDR1 is DFQATT, CDR2 SNEGSKA (reference sequence). The CDR3 runs 15 residues. CDR3 protein: CSANTGVGGQETQYF. CDR3 nucleotides: TGCAGTGCTAACACAGGGGTTGGGGGCCAAGAGACCCAGTACTTC.

There are a few counts of this clonotype. The rearrangement joins TRBV29-1 to TRBJ1-2, with no clear D. Trimming cost V 4 bases and J 4 bases, with 13 bases left between them. The length of the CDR3 is 13 residues. Germline assignment: CDR1 SQVTM and CDR2 ANQGSEA. The CDR3 region has the DNA TGCAGCGTTGTTTCGGGCATCGGCTATGGCTACACCTTC. Its translation is CSVVSGIGYGYTF.

This clonotype was picked up a small number of times. The gene calls are TRBV5-1 and TRBJ2-5; 12 bases fit TRBD2. There are 15 residues in the CDR3. J gave up 2 bases and V 4 bases, and 3 bases lay outside the gene matches. Germline lookup yields CDR1 SGHRS and CDR2 YFSETQ. CDR3 bases: TGCGCCAGCAGCGCAGGACTAGCGGGACAAGAGACCCAGTACTTC. This codes for CASSAGLAGQETQYF.

This clonotype appeared a few times. The chain links TRBV4-1 to TRBJ1-5; D might be TRBD1 (5 bases). CDR3 length: 15 amino acids. CDR1 MGHRA and CDR2 YSYEKL come from the germline V gene. V lost 1 base and J 4 bases, leaving 11 bases between the germline ends. In DNA form, the CDR3 reads TGCGCCAGCAGCCAAGGCCGGGGCGGGAATCAGCCCCAGCATTTT. Translating it yields CASSQGRGGNQPQHF.

This clonotype appeared a few times. V usage is TRBV6-2 or TRBV6-3 and J usage is TRBJ1-6; D call uncertain. The V end lost 5 bases, the J end lost 7 bases, and 15 bases lay between the germline ends. Germline CDR1 is MNHEY and CDR2 is SVGEGT. This CDR3 has 15 residues. The DNA for the CDR3 is TGTGCCAGCAGTCTCCCCGGAGACGGGAATTCACCCCTCCACTTT. Protein product: CASSLPGDGNSPLHF.

This clonotype was picked up a small number of times. The chain recombines TRBV20-1 with TRBJ1-2; D unclear. This CDR3 is 13 amino acids long. Germline V gene sequence: CDR1 DFQATT, CDR2 SNEGSKA (reference sequence). Trimming took off 3 bases at V and 2 bases at J, with 10 bases between the two ends. CDR3 loop: CSASETVNYGYTF. CDR3 in DNA: TGCAGTGCTAGCGAAACAGTGAACTATGGCTACACCTTC.

In its sample, this clonotype was seen many times. V and J are TRBV20-1 and TRBJ1-5; a weak D match, TRBD1 (6 bases). The CDR3 sequence is 15 residues long. V shed 3 bases and J shed 0 bases, with 12 bases lying between them. The V gene's germline CDR1 is DFQATT and CDR2 SNEGSKA (reference sequence). The CDR3 coding sequence is TGCAGTGCTAGGGAGACAGGTCCTAGCAATCAGCCCCAGCATTTT. Its protein is CSARETGPSNQPQHF.

The V gene is TRBV4-1, the J gene TRBJ2-1, with D maybe TRBD2 (5 bases). Trimming shortened V by 1 base and J by 4 bases, and 14 bases separated the two germline ends. CDR1 and CDR2 (germline): MGHRA, YSYEKL. The CDR3 sequence is 16 residues long. This chain's CDR3 is CASSQGSGRGYNEQFF. The CDR3 bases are TGCGCCAGCAGCCAAGGGTCTGGACGAGGGTACAATGAGCAGTTCTTC.

This clonotype has ten or more counts. This chain connects TRBV3-1 to TRBJ2-3; 9 bases are a match to TRBD2. CDR3 length: 16 residues. V trimming: 4 bases; J trimming: 0 bases; junction bases outside the gene matches: 5. CDR1 LGHDT and CDR2 YNNKEL come from the germline V gene (reference sequence). The CDR3 protein is CASSRVAGGSTDTQYF. CDR3 in DNA: TGTGCCAGCAGCCGAGTCGCGGGAGGGAGCACAGATACGCAGTATTTT.

The count of this clonotype is one. This chain joins TRBV3-1 and TRBJ2-3; TRBD2 matches at 16 bases. The CDR3 spans 17 residues. J lost 5 bases, V lost 4 bases, and 6 bases had no gene match. CDR1 is LGHDT and CDR2 is YNNKEL in the germline V gene (reference sequence). CDR3 nucleotide sequence: TGTGCCAGCAGCCCGGGACTAGCGGGAGGGCCTGTAGATACGCAGTATTTT. Translating gives CASSPGLAGGPVDTQYF.

This clonotype was recorded a few times. The chain couples TRBV12-3 or TRBV12-4 to TRBJ2-3; D gene ambiguous. The V end lost 6 bases, the J end lost 6 bases, and 10 bases lay between the germline ends. This CDR3 is built from 12 residues. The CDR3, as DNA: TGTGCCAGCAGGGCCCTGGGGGATACGCAGTATTTT. Translated: CASRALGDTQYF.

Comments on this clonotype: This may come from a read error, since a much larger clone is one base off. This chain joins TRBV12-3 or TRBV12-4 and TRBJ1-1; D is ambiguous. The CDR3 runs to 12 residues. V was clipped by 2 bases and J by 8 bases, with 9 bases between them. The DNA for the CDR3 is TGTGCCAGCAGTTTATGTCTGAAAGAAGCTTTCTTT. As protein: CASSLCLKEAFF.

This clonotype appeared many times. The rearrangement links TRBV20-1 to TRBJ2-1, with 8 positions matching TRBD2. The CDR3 totals 11 residues. Germline assignment: CDR1 DFQATT and CDR2 SNEGSKA (reference sequence). V lost 8 bases and J lost 12; bases outside the gene matches: 9. The CDR3 DNA sequence: TGCAGTCCGAGAAATAGCGGGGCGCAGTTCTTC. Translating gives CSPRNSGAQFF.

This clonotype was found a few times. CDR3 protein: CAISESGPNQPQHF. The CDR3 DNA sequence: TGTGCCATCAGTGAGTCGGGGCCCAATCAGCCCCAGCATTTT. The V gene is TRBV10-3, the J gene TRBJ1-5; perhaps TRBD1 as D (5 bases). Deletions cut 0 bases from V and 3 bases from J, with 6 bases between. CDR1 and CDR2 (germline): ENHRY, SYGVKD. There are 14 residues in the CDR3.

This clonotype occurred many times. This chain joins TRBV6-1 and TRBJ1-5; the match to TRBD1 covers 9 bases. Germline CDR1 reads MNHNS; CDR2 reads SASEGT. The CDR3 consists of 17 residues. V dropped 5 bases and J dropped 2; count of bases not matched to a gene: 10. Written as DNA, the CDR3 is TGTGCCAGCAGTCCGATCGGACAGGGGATTGGCAATCAGCCCCAGCATTTT. This codes for CASSPIGQGIGNQPQHF.